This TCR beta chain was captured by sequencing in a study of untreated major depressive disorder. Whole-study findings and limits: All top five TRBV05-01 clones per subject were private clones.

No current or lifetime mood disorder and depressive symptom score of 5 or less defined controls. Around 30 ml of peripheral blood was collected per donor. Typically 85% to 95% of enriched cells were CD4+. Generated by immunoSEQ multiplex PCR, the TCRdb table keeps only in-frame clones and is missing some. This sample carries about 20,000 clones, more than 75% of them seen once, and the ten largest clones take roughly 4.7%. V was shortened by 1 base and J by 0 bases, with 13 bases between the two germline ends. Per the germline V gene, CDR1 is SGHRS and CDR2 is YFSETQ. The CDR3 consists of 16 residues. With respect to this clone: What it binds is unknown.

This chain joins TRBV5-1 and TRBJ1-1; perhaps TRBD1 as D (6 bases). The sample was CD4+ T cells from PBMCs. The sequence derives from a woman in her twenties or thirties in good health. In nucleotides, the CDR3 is TGCGCCAGCAGCTTGACAGGGATGGCCATGAACACTGAAGCTTTCTTT. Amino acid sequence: CASSLTGMAMNTEAFF.